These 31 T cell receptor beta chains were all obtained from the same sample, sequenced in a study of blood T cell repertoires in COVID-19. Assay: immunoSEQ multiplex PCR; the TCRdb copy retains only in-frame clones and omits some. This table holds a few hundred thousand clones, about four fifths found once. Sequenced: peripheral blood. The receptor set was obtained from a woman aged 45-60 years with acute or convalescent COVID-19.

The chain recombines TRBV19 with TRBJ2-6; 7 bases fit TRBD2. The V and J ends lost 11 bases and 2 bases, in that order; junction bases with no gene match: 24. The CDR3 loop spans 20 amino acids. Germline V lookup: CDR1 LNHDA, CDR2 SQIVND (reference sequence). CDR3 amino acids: CASSPIASGLPQPGANVLTF. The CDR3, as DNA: TGTGCCTCGAGCCCCATTGCTAGCGGCCTTCCCCAACCTGGGGCCAACGTCCTGACTTTC.

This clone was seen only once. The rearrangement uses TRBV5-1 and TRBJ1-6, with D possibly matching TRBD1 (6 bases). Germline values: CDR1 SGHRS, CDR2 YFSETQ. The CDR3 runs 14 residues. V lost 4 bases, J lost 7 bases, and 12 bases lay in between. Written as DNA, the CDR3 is TGCGCCAGCAGCGACCGGGACAAAAATTCACCCCTCCACTTT. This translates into CASSDRDKNSPLHF.

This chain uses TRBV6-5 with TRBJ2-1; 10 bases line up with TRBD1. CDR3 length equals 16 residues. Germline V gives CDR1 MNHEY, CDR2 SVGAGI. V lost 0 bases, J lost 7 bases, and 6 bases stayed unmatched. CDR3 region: CASSYSSRQGANEQFF. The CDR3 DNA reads TGTGCCAGCAGTTACTCGAGTCGACAGGGGGCGAATGAGCAGTTCTTC.

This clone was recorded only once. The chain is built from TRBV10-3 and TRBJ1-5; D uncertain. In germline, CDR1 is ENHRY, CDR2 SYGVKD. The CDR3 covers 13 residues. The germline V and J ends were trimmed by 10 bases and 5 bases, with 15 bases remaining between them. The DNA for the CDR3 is TGTGCCACGGGTACGGGAGGCGATCAGCCCCAGCATTTT. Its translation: CATGTGGDQPQHF.

CDR3: CASSYGREAYNEQFF. The CDR3 DNA sequence: TGTGCCAGCAGTTATGGGCGGGAGGCCTACAATGAGCAGTTCTTC. The chain uses TRBV6-2 or TRBV6-3 and TRBJ2-1, with 8 bases matching TRBD2. The CDR3 covers 15 residues. Germline lookup yields CDR1 MNHEY and CDR2 SVGEGT. The ends lost 3 bases at V and 2 bases at J; junction bases unmatched: 3.

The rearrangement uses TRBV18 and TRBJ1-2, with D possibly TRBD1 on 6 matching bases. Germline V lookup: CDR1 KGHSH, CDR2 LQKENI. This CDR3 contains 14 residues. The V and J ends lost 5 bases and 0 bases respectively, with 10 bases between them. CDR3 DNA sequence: TGTGCCAGCTCAGAGGACAGCGCTAACTATGGCTACACCTTC. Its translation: CASSEDSANYGYTF. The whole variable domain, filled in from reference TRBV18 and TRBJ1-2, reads NAGVMQNPRHLVRRRGQEARLRCSPMKGHSHVYWYRQLPEEGLKFMVYLQKENIIDESGMPKERFSAEFPKEGPSILRIQQVVRGDSAAYFCASSEDSANYGYTFGSGTRLTVV.

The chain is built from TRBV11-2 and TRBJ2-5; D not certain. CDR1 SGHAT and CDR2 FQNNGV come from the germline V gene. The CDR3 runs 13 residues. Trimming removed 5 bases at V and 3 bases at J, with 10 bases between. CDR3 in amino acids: CASSPMGEETQYF. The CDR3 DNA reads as TGTGCCAGCAGCCCCATGGGCGAAGAGACCCAGTACTTC.

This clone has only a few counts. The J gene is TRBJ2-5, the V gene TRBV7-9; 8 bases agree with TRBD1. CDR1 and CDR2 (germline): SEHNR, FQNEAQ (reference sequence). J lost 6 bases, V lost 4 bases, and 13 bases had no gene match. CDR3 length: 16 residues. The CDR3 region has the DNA TGTGCCAGCAGCTCTGACGTTCGGACAGGGTGGCAGACCCAGTACTTC. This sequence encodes CASSSDVRTGWQTQYF.

This chain's CDR3 is CASSLGTPGRFF. The CDR3 DNA sequence: TGTGCCAGCAGTCTAGGGACTCCCGGACGGTTCTTC. The V and J genes are TRBV6-5 and TRBJ2-1; D perhaps matches TRBD2 (6 bases). Trimming cost V 5 bases and J 15 bases, with 17 bases left between them. CDR3 length: 12 amino acids. Germline CDR1 is MNHEY and CDR2 is SVGAGI.

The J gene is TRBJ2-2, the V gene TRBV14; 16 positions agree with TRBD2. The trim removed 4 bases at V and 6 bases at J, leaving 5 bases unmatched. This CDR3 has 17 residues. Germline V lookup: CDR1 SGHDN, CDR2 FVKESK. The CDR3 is CASSLSGTSGRAGELFF. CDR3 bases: TGTGCCAGCAGCCTGTCCGGGACTAGCGGGAGGGCCGGGGAGCTGTTTTTT.

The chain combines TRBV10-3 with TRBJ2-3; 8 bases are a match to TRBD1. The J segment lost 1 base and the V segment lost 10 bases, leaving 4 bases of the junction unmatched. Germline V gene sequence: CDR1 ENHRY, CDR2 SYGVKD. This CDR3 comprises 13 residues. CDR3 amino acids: CATETGGTDTQYF. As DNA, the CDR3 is TGTGCCACCGAGACAGGGGGCACAGATACGCAGTATTTT.

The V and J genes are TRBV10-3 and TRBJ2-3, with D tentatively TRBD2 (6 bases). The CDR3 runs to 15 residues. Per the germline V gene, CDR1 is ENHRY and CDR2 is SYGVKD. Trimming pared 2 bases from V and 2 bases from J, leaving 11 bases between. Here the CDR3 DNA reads TGTGCCATCAGTGAGACCGGGGGATTCACAGATACGCAGTATTTT. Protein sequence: CAISETGGFTDTQYF.

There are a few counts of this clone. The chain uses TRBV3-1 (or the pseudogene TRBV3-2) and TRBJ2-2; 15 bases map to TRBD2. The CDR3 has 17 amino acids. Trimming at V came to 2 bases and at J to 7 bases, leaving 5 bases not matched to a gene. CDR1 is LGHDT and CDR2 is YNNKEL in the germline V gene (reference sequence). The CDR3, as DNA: TGTGCCAGCAGCCAACCGGGACTAGCGGGGGGTCACGGGGAGCTGTTTTTT. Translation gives CASSQPGLAGGHGELFF.

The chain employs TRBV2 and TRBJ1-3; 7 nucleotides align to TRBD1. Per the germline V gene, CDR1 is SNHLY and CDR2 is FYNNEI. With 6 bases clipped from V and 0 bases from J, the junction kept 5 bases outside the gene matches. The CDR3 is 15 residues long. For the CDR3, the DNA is TGTGCCAGCAGAGCCGGGACAGTCTCTGGAAACACCATATATTTT. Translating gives CASRAGTVSGNTIYF.

CDR3 in DNA: TGCGCCAGCAGCTTGGGACAGGGGGTAGGTAATGAGCAGTTCTTC. This encodes CASSLGQGVGNEQFF. The chain recombines TRBV5-1 with TRBJ2-1; 9 positions agree with TRBD1. In germline, CDR1 is SGHRS, CDR2 YFSETQ. The CDR3 has 15 amino acids. Trimming removed 0 bases from V and 7 bases from J; junction bases left unmatched: 5.

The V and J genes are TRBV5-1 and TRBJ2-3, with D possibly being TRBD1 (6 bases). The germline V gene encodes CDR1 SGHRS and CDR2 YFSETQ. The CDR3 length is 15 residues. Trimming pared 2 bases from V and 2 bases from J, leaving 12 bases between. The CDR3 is CASSLKTGPTDTQYF. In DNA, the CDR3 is TGCGCCAGCAGCTTAAAGACAGGTCCCACAGATACGCAGTATTTT.

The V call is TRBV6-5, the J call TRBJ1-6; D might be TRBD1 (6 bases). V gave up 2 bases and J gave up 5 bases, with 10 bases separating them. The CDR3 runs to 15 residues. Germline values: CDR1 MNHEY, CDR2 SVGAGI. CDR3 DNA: TGTGCCAGCAGTTACGGACAGATAGATAATTCACCCCTCCACTTT. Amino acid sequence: CASSYGQIDNSPLHF.

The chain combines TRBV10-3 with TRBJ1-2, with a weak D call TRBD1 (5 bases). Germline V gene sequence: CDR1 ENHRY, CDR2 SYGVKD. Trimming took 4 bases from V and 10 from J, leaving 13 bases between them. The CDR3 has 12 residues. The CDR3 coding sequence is TGTGCCATCAGTGCGGACACGGAAGCCTACACCTTC. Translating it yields CAISADTEAYTF.

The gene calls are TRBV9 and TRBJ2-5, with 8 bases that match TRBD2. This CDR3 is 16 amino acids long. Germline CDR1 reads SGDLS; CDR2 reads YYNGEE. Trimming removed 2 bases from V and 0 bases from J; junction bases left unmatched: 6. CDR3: CASSVPASGYQETQYF. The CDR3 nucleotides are TGTGCCAGCAGCGTCCCGGCTAGCGGGTACCAAGAGACCCAGTACTTC. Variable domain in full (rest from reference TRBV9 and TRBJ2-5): DSGVTQTPKHLITATGQRVTLRCSPRSGDLSVYWYQQSLDQGLQFLIQYYNGEERAKGNILERFSAQQFPDLHSELNLSSLELGDSALYFCASSVPASGYQETQYFGPGTRLLVL.

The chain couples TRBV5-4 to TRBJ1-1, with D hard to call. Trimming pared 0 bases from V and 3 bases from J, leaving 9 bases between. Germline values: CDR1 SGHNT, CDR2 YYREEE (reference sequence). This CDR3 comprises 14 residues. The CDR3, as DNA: TGTGCCAGCAGCTTGGTGGGCACATACACTGAAGCTTTCTTT. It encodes CASSLVGTYTEAFF.

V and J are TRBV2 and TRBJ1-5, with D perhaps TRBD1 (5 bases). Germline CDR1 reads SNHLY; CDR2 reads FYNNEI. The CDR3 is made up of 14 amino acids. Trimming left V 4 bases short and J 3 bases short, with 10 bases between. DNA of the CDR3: TGTGCCAGCAGTGCGCAAGGGGCCAATCAGCCCCAGCATTTT. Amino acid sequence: CASSAQGANQPQHF. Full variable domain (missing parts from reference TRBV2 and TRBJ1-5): EPEVTQTPSHQVTQMGQEVILRCVPISNHLYFYWYRQILGQKVEFLVSFYNNEISEKSEIFDDQFSVERPDGSNFTLKIRSTKLEDSAMYFCASSAQGANQPQHFGDGTRLSIL.

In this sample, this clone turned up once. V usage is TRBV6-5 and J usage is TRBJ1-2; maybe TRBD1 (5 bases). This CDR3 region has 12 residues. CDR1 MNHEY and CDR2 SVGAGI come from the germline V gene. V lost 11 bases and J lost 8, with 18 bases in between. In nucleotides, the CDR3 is TGTGCCGCATATCGGGGGAACGGGGGCTACACCTTC. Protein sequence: CAAYRGNGGYTF.

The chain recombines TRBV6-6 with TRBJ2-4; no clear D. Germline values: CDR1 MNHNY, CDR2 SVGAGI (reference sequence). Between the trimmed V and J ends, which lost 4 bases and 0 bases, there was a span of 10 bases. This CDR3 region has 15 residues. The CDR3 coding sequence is TGTGCCAGCAGTTTCCGGGTCTTAGCCAAAAACATTCAGTACTTC. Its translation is CASSFRVLAKNIQYF.

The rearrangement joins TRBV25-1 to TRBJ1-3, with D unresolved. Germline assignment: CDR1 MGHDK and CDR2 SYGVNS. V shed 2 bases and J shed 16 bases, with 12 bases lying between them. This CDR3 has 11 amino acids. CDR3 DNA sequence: TGTGCCAGCAGTGAACGAGGGTTACTGTATTTT. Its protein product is CASSERGLLYF.

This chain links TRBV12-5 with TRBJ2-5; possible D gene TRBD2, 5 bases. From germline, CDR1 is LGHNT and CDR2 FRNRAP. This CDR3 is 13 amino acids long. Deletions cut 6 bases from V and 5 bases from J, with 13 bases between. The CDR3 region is CASGAPPGETQYF. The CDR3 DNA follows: TGTGCTAGTGGGGCCCCCCCGGGGGAGACCCAGTACTTC.

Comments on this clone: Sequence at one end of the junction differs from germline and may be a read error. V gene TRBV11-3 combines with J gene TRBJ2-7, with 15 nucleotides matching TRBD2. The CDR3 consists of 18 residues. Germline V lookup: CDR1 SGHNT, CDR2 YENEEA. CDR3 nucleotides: TGTGCCAGCACCTTATATGGGACTAGCGGGGGGAGCTCCTACGAGCAGTACTTC. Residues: CASTLYGTSGGSSYEQYF.

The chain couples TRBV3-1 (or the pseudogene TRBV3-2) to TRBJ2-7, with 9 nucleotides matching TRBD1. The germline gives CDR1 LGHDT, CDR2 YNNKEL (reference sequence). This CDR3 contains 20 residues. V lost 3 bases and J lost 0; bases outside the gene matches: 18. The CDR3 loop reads CASSHGTNRGRNLSSYEQYV. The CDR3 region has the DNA TGTGCCAGCAGCCATGGCACCAACAGGGGGCGAAACCTGAGCTCCTACGAGCAGTACGTC.

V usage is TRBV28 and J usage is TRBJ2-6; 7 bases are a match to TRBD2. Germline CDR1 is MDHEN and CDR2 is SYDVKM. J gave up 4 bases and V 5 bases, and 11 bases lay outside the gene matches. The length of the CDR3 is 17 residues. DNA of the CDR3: TGTGCCAGCAGTCCGGGGGGAGGCGGTGCAGGGGCCAACGTCCTGACTTTC. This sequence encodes CASSPGGGGAGANVLTF.

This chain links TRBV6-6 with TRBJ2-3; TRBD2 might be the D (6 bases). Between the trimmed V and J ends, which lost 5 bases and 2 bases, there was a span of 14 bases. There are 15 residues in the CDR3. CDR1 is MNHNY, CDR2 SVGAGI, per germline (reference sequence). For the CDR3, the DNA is TGTGCCAGCAGTGCCCCCCAGCGGGCCACAGATACGCAGTATTTT. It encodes CASSAPQRATDTQYF.

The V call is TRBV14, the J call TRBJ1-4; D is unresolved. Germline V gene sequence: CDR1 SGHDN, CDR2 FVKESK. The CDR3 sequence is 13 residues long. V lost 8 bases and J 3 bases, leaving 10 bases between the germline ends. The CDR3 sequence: CASSRSANEKLFF. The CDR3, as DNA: TGTGCCAGCTCCCGGTCCGCTAATGAAAAACTGTTTTTT.

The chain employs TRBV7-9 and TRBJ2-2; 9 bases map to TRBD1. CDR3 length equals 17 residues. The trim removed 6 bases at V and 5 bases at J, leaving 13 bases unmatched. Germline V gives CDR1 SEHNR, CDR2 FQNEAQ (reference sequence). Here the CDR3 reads CASRSTGDRDPTGELFF. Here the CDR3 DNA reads TGTGCCAGCAGATCGACGGGGGACAGGGATCCGACCGGGGAGCTGTTTTTT.